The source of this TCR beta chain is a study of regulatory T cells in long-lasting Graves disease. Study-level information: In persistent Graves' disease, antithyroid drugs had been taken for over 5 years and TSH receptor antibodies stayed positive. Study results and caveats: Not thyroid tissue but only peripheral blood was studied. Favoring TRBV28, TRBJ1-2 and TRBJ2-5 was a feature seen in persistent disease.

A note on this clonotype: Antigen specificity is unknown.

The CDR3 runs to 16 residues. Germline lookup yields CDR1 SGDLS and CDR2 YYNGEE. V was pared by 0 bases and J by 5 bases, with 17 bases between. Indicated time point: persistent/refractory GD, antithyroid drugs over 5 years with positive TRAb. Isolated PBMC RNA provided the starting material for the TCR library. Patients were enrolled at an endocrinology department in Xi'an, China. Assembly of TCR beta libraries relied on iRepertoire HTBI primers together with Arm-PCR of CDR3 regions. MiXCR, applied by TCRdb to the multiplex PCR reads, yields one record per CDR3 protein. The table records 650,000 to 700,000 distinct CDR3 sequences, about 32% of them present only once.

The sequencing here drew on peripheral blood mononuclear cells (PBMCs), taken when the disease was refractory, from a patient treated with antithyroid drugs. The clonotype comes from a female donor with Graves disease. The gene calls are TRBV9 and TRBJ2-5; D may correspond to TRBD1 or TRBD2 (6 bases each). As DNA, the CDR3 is TGTGCCAGCAGCGTAGAGGGGGGAGTAGGTCTGGAGACCCAGTACTTC. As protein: CASSVEGGVGLETQYF.